The 8 T cell receptor beta chains below were found in one sample sequenced in a study of T cell repertoires in cytomegalovirus infection. Their antigens remain unidentified. TCRdb processed the reads anew with MiXCR; each CDR3 protein has one entry. The sample consists of around 900,000 distinct CDR3 sequences, roughly 30% of them appearing once. Sequenced here: cultured CD8+ T cells from PBMCs, sampled from culture after CMV antigen stimulation. All receptors derive from a human donor in good health (CMV status not recorded). Some clones in this sample may be carry-over from other donors' samples.

Ten or more counts support this clonotype. The chain combines TRBV7-2 with TRBJ2-1; D is perhaps TRBD1 (5 bases). Germline-derived CDR1 and CDR2 are SGHTA and FQGNSA. CDR3 size: 16 residues. V was trimmed by 0 bases and J by 2 bases, leaving 11 bases between them. CDR3 in amino acids: CASSLAIRAPYNEQFF. The CDR3 bases are TGTGCCAGCAGCTTAGCTATCAGGGCCCCCTACAATGAGCAGTTCTTC. The whole variable domain, filled in from reference TRBV7-2 and TRBJ2-1, reads GAGVSQSPSNKVTEKGKDVELRCDPISGHTALYWYRQSLGQGLEFLIYFQGNSAPDKSGLPSDRFSAERTGGSVSTLTIQRTQQEDSAVYLCASSLAIRAPYNEQFFGPGTRLTVL.

This clonotype was detected many times. This chain uses TRBV7-9 with TRBJ1-5, with D uncertain. V lost 5 bases to trimming and J lost 4 bases, with 6 bases between them. Germline V gene data show CDR1 as SEHNR and CDR2 as FQNEAQ (reference sequence). This CDR3 contains 12 residues. In DNA, the CDR3 is TGTGCCAGCAGCGCAGAGAATCAGCCCCAGCATTTT. Translation: CASSAENQPQHF.

This clonotype came up a few times. V and J are TRBV7-6 and TRBJ2-5, with D hard to call. The germline CDR1 and CDR2 sequences are SGHVS and FNYEAQ. Trimming took off 2 bases at V and 5 bases at J, with 18 bases between the two ends. The CDR3 extends over 16 amino acids. The CDR3 region is CASSLPVRHEVETQYF. In DNA, the CDR3 is TGTGCCAGCAGCTTACCTGTTAGGCATGAGGTGGAGACCCAGTACTTC.

CDR3: CASSQDERYEQYF. The CDR3 region has the DNA TGTGCCAGCAGCCAAGATGAGCGGTACGAGCAGTACTTC. The J gene is TRBJ2-7, the V gene TRBV3-1, with TRBD2 as a possible D gene (5 bases). Trimming pared 0 bases from V and 4 bases from J, leaving 7 bases between. Germline V gives CDR1 LGHDT, CDR2 YNNKEL (reference sequence). The CDR3 contains 13 residues.

V gene TRBV6-1 combines with J gene TRBJ1-5, with D uncertain. Germline V gene data show CDR1 as MNHNS and CDR2 as SASEGT. This CDR3 has 16 amino acids. V was trimmed by 3 bases and J by 1 base, leaving 13 bases between them. CDR3 sequence (DNA): TGTGCCAGCAGTGACCGGCCGGGCCGGAGCAATCAGCCCCAGCATTTT. The encoded protein is CASSDRPGRSNQPQHF.

Note on this clonotype: A much larger clone lies a single base off, so this may be a read error. J is TRBJ2-4 and V is TRBV7-8; D unresolved. The CDR3 sequence is 17 residues long. From germline, CDR1 is SGHVS and CDR2 FQNEAQ. The CDR3 reads CASNLEAVLRPKNIQYF. CDR3 coding DNA: TGTGCCAGCAACTTAGAGGCGGTATTGAGACCTAAAAACATTCAGTACTTC.

This clonotype was recorded a few times. The chain uses TRBV6-2 or TRBV6-3 and TRBJ2-7, with 7 positions matching TRBD1. V lost 2 bases, J lost 0 bases, and 4 bases stayed unmatched. The V gene's germline CDR1 is MNHEY and CDR2 SVGEGT. This CDR3 region has 15 residues. This CDR3 is CASSYGTDSSYEQYV. The DNA of the CDR3 is TGTGCCAGCAGTTACGGGACAGATAGCTCCTACGAGCAGTACGTC.

This clonotype was picked up one time. The chain has TRBV6-6 and TRBJ2-5; 11 nucleotides match TRBD1. The CDR3 is made up of 16 amino acids. Germline V CDR1 and CDR2: MNHNY, SVGAGI (reference sequence). Trimming cost V 5 bases and J 1 base; bases outside gene matches: 6. The CDR3 DNA sequence: TGTGCCAGCAGTGACCACGGGACAGGGGGCCAAGAGACCCAGTACTTC. Translated: CASSDHGTGGQETQYF.